This entry describes one TCR beta chain. This sample is part of a study of blood T cell repertoires in COVID-19. Study context: The origin of the acute and convalescent COVID-19 samples was the United States, Italy and Spain.

In the authors' workflow: Reference gene primer amplification gave nucleated cell count estimates. Using immunoSEQ multiplex PCR, the repertoire was profiled, and TCRdb retains in-frame clones only, with some absent. Clone size and the V and J calls come from that table; the DNA yielded D and trimming. The data show roughly 150,000 clones, about four fifths seen once. The sample comprised peripheral blood. This clonotype was obtained from a man in his 70s with active or convalescent COVID-19.

The CDR3 is CASRSTGTGTDTQYF. CDR3 sequence (DNA): TGTGCCAGCAGGAGCACCGGGACAGGGACAGATACGCAGTATTTT. The chain joins TRBV2 to TRBJ2-3; 9 bases map to TRBD1. The germline CDR1 and CDR2 sequences are SNHLY and FYNNEI. The CDR3 has 15 amino acids. Losses at the gene ends were 6 bases for V and 3 bases for J; bases not matched to a gene: 7.